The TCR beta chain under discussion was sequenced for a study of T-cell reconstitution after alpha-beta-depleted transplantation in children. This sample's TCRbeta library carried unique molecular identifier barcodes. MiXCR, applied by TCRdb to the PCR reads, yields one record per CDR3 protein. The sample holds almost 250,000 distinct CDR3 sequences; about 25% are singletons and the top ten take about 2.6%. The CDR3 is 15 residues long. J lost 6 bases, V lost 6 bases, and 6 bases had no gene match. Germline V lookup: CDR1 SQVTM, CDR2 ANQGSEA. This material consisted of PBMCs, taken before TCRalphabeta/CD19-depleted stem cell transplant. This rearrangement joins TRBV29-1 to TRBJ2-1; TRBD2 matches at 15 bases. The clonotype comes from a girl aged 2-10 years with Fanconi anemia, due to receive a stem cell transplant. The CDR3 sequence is CSVDGTSGRSNEQFF. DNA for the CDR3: TGCAGCGTCGACGGGACTAGCGGGAGGAGCAATGAGCAGTTCTTC.